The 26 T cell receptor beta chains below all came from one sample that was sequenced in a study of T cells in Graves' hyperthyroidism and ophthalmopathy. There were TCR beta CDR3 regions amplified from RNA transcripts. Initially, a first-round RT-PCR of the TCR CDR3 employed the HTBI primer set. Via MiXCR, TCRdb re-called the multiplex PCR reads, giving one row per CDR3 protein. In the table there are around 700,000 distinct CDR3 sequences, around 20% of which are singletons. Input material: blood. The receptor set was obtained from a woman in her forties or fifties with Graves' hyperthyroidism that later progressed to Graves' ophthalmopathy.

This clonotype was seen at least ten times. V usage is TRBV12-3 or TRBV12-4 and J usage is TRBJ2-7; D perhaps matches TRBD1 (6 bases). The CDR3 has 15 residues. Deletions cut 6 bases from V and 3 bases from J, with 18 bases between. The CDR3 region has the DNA TGTGCCAGCAGCCAAGCAGGGGACCAATACTACGAGCAGTACTTC. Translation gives CASSQAGDQYYEQYF.

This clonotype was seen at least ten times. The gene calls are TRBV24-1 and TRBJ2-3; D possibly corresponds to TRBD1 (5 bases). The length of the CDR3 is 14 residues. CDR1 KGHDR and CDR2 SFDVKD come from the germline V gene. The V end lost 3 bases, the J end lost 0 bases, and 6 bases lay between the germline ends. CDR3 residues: CATSDPGSTDTQYF. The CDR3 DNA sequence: TGTGCCACCAGTGATCCAGGGAGCACAGATACGCAGTATTTT.

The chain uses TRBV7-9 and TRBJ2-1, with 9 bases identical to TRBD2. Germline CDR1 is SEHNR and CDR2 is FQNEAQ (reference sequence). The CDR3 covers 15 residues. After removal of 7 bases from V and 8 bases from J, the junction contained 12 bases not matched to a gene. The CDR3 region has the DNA TGTGCCAGCACCCCGACTAGCGGCCCATATGATGAGCAGTTCTTC. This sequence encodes CASTPTSGPYDEQFF.

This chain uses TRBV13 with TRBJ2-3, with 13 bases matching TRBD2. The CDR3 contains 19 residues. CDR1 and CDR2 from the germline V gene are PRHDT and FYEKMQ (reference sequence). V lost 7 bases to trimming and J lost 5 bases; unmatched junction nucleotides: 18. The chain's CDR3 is CASNRGLAGASRREDTQYF. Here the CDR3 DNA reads TGTGCCAGCAACCGTGGACTAGCGGGGGCCTCCCGAAGGGAAGATACGCAGTATTTT.

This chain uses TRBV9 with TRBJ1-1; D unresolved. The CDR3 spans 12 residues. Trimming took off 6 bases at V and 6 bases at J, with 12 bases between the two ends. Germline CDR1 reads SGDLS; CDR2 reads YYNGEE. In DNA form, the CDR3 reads TGTGCCAGCAAAGACGACGGTTCTGAAGCTTTCTTT. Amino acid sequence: CASKDDGSEAFF.

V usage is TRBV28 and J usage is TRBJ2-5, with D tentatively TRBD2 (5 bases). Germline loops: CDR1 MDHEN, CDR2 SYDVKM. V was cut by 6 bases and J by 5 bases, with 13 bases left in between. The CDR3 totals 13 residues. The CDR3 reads CASSTAGLETQYF. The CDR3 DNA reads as TGTGCCAGCAGCACCGCGGGTTTGGAGACCCAGTACTTC.

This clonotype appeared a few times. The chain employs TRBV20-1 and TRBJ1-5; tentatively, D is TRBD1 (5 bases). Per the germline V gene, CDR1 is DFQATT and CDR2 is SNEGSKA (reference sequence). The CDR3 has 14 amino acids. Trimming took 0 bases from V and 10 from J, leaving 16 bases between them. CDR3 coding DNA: TGCAGTGCTAGAGAGGGACCAAACACGGGACCCCAGCATTTT. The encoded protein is CSAREGPNTGPQHF.

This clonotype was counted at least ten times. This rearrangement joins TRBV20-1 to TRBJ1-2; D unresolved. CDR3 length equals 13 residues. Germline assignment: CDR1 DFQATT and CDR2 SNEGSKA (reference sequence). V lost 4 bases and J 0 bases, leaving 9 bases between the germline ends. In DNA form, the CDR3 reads TGCAGTGCTATCCCGGAGACTAACTATGGCTACACCTTC. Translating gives CSAIPETNYGYTF.

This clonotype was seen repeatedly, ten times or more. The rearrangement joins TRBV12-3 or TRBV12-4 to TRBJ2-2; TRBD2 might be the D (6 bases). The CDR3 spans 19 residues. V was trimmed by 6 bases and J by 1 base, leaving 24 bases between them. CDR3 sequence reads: CASSTLRLGQGENTGELFF. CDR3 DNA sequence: TGTGCCAGCAGCACCCTACGACTAGGGCAGGGAGAGAACACCGGGGAGCTGTTTTTT.

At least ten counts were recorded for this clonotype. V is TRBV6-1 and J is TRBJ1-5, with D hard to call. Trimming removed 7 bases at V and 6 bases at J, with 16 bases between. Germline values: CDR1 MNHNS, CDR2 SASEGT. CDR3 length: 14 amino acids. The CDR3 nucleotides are TGTGCCAGCATGACAACAGTACCTAGTCAGCCCCAGCATTTT. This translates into CASMTTVPSQPQHF.

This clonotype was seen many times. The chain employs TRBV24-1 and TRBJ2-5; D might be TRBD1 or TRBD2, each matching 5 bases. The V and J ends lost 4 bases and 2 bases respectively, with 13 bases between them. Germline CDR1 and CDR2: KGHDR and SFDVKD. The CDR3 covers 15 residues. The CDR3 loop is CATSDPGRTQETQYF. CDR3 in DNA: TGTGCCACCAGTGACCCGGGACGGACACAAGAGACCCAGTACTTC.

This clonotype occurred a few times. The CDR3 sequence is CAISDAERGGSGTDTQYF. The CDR3 coding sequence is TGTGCCATCAGTGACGCAGAGCGGGGGGGCTCGGGCACAGATACGCAGTATTTT. The chain is built from TRBV10-3 and TRBJ2-3, with 10 positions matching TRBD2. The germline V gene encodes CDR1 ENHRY and CDR2 SYGVKD. The CDR3 is 18 residues long. J was trimmed by 1 base and V by 3 bases; bases with no gene match: 10.

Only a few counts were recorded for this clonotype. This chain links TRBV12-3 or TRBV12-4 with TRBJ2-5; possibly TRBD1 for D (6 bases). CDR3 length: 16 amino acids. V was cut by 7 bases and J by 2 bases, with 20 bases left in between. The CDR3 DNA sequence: TGTGCCAGCACCAATCGTCGGGACACCTTTCAAGAGACCCAGTACTTC. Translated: CASTNRRDTFQETQYF.

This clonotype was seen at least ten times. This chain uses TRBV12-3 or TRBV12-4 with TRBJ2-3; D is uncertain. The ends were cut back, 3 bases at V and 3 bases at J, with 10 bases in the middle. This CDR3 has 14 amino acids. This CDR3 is CASSFGRFTDTQYF. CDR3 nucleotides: TGTGCCAGCAGTTTCGGCAGGTTTACAGATACGCAGTATTTT.

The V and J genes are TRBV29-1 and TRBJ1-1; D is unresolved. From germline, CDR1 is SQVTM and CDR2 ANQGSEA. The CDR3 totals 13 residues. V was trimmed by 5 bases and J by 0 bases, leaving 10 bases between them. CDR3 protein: CSVTRTVNTEAFF. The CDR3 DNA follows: TGCAGCGTTACCCGAACGGTGAACACTGAAGCTTTCTTT.

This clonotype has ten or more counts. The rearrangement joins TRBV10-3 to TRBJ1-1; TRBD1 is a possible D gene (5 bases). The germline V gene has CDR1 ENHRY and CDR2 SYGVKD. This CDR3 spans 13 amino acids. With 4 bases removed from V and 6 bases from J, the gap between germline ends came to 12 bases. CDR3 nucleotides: TGTGCCATCAGTGGGGGACCCCAGGCTGAAGCTTTCTTT. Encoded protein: CAISGGPQAEAFF.

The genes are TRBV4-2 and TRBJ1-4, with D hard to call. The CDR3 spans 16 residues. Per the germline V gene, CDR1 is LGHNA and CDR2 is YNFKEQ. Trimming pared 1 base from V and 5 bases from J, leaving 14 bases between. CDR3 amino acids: CASSQGLLEENEKLFF. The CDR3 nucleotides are TGTGCCAGCAGCCAAGGATTATTGGAAGAAAATGAAAAACTGTTTTTT.

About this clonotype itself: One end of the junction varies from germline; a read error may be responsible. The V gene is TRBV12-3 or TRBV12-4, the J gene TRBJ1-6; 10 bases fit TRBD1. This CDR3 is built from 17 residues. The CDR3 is CTSSSYHGQGVYSPLHF. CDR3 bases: TGTACCAGCAGTTCCTATCACGGACAGGGGGTATATTCACCCCTCCACTTT.

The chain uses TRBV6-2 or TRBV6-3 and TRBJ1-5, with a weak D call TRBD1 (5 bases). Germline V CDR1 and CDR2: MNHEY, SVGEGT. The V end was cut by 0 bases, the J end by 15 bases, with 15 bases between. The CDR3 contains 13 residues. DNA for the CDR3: TGTGCCAGCAGTTACTCCGGAGGAAAAACAGGGCATTTT. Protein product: CASSYSGGKTGHF.

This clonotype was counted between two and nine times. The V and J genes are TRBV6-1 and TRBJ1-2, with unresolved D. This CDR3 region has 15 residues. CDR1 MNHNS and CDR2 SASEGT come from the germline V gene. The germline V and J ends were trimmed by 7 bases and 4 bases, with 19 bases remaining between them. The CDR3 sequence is CASIPSSRTSYGYTF. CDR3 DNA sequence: TGTGCCAGCATCCCATCAAGCAGGACCTCCTATGGCTACACCTTC.

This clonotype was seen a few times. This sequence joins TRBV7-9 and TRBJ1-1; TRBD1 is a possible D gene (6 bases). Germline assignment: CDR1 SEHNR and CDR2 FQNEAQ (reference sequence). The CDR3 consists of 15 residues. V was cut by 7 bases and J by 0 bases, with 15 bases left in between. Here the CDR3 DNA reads TGTGCCAGCAACGACGGACAGTTCATGAACACTGAAGCTTTCTTT. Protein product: CASNDGQFMNTEAFF. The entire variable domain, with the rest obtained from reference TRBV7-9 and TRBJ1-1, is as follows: DTGVSQNPRHKITKRGQNVTFRCDPISEHNRLYWYRQTLGQGPEFLTYFQNEAQLEKSRLLSDRFSAERPKGSFSTLEIQRTEQGDSAMYLCASNDGQFMNTEAFFGQGTRLTVV.

CDR3 bases: TGTGCCAGCACCCGGGGGGCCCTCTATGGCTACACCTTC. It translates to CASTRGALYGYTF. The chain joins TRBV6-1 to TRBJ1-2; D is possibly TRBD1 (6 bases). Germline V gene data show CDR1 as MNHNS and CDR2 as SASEGT. There are 13 residues in the CDR3. The V end lost 7 bases, the J end lost 4 bases, and 13 bases lay between the germline ends.

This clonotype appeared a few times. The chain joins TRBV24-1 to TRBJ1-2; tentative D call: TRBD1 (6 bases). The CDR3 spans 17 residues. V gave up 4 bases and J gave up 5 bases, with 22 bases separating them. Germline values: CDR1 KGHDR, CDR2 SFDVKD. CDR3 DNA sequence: TGTGCCACCAGTGACCCCTCATTTAAGACAGGCCAATATGGCTACACCTTC. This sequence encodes CATSDPSFKTGQYGYTF.

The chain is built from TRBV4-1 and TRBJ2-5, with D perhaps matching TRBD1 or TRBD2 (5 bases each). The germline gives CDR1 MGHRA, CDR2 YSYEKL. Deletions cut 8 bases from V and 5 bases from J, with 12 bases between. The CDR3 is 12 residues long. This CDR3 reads CASGDPLETQYF. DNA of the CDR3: TGCGCCAGCGGGGACCCATTGGAGACCCAGTACTTC.

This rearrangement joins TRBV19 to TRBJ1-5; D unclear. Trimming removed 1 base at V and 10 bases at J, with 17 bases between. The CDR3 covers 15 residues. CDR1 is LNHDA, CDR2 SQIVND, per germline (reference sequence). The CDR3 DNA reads TGTGCCAGTAGTATAGTAGAGCCCAGCTGGGGACCCCAGCATTTT. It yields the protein CASSIVEPSWGPQHF.

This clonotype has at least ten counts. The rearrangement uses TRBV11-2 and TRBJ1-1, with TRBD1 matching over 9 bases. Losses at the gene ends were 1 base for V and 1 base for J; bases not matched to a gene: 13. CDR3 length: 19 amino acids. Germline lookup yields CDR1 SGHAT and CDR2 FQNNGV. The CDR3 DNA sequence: TGTGCCAGCAGCTTAGTGGGCTACCGGGACAGGGACCCGAACACTGAAGCTTTCTTT. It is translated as CASSLVGYRDRDPNTEAFF. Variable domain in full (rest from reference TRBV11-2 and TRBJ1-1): EAGVAQSPRYKIIEKRQSVAFWCNPISGHATLYWYQQILGQGPKLLIQFQNNGVVDDSQLPKDRFSAERLKGVDSTLKIQPAKLEDSAVYLCASSLVGYRDRDPNTEAFFGQGTRLTVV.